A single sample gave rise to the 9 T cell receptor beta chains below, sequenced in a study of T cell repertoires in cytomegalovirus infection. Using its own MiXCR run on the reads, TCRdb lists one record per CDR3 protein. The repertoire has around 530,000 distinct CDR3 sequences, about 15% of them found once; the top ten carry 20% to 30%. The sample taken for sequencing was CD8+ T cells from PBMCs. The receptors come from a human donor in good health (CMV status not recorded). Some clones in this sample may be carry-over from other donors' samples.

This clonotype was detected many times. This chain connects TRBV27 to TRBJ2-3; D unresolved. CDR1 and CDR2 from the germline V gene are MNHEY and SMNVEV (reference sequence). With 4 bases removed from V and 2 bases from J, the gap between germline ends came to 7 bases. The CDR3 spans 13 residues. CDR3 in DNA: TGTGCCAGCAGTTCCCCCACCACAGATACGCAGTATTTT. This gives the protein CASSSPTTDTQYF.

The chain links TRBV13 to TRBJ2-6; D gene uncertain. The germline V and J ends were trimmed by 3 bases and 12 bases, with 6 bases remaining between them. The CDR3 is 11 residues long. In germline, CDR1 is PRHDT, CDR2 FYEKMQ (reference sequence). CDR3 DNA sequence: TGTGCCAGCAGCTTCCAACGCGTCCTGACTTTC. Translation: CASSFQRVLTF. Supplemented by reference TRBV13 and TRBJ2-6, the full variable domain reads AAGVIQSPRHLIKEKRETATLKCYPIPRHDTVYWYQQGPGQDPQFLISFYEKMQSDKGSIPDRFSAQQFSDYHSELNMSSLELGDSALYFCASSFQRVLTFGAGSRLTVL.

J is TRBJ2-3 and V is TRBV6-6; possible D gene TRBD2, 5 bases. Germline V gene sequence: CDR1 MNHNY, CDR2 SVGAGI (reference sequence). Between the trimmed V and J ends, which lost 2 bases and 9 bases, there was a span of 9 bases. This CDR3 is 12 amino acids long. The CDR3 protein is CASSYGGGTQYF. The DNA for the CDR3 is TGTGCCAGCAGTTACGGAGGTGGGACGCAGTATTTT.

This clonotype has ten or more counts. The chain couples TRBV10-3 to TRBJ2-1; 9 nucleotides line up with TRBD2. Trimming took 8 bases from V and 1 from J; bases not matched to a gene: 6. There are 15 residues in the CDR3. Germline V gene sequence: CDR1 ENHRY, CDR2 SYGVKD. In nucleotides, the CDR3 is TGTGCCATCGGGAGTAGCGGGAGATCCTACAATGAGCAGTTCTTC. Its protein is CAIGSSGRSYNEQFF.

The table lists this clonotype with many counts. This chain connects TRBV6-1 to TRBJ1-6, with D unclear. V lost 3 bases and J lost 6, with 18 bases in between. This CDR3 comprises 17 residues. Germline V gives CDR1 MNHNS, CDR2 SASEGT. The CDR3 reads CASSDLAPGLGNSPLHF. The CDR3 DNA reads as TGTGCCAGCAGTGATCTTGCGCCGGGTTTGGGTAATTCACCCCTCCACTTT.

This clonotype was observed many times. The rearrangement joins TRBV11-2 to TRBJ1-1; D might be TRBD1 (5 bases). The CDR3 is 15 residues long. The ends were cut back, 5 bases at V and 3 bases at J, with 16 bases in the middle. Germline V gene lookup returns CDR1 SGHAT and CDR2 FQNNGV. The DNA for the CDR3 is TGTGCCAGCAGCACCTCCTTGGGGGGTCACACTGAAGCTTTCTTT. This sequence encodes CASSTSLGGHTEAFF.

The sample holds many counts of this clonotype. V gene TRBV14 combines with J gene TRBJ2-2; D perhaps matches TRBD2 (6 bases). V was trimmed by 3 bases and J by 3 bases, leaving 23 bases between them. The CDR3 is 19 residues long. Germline assignment: CDR1 SGHDN and CDR2 FVKESK. The DNA for the CDR3 is TGTGCCAGCAGCCACTTCGATTCAATCGGGACTTATTACACCGGGGAGCTGTTTTTT. This codes for CASSHFDSIGTYYTGELFF.

The J gene is TRBJ2-1, the V gene TRBV6-5; TRBD2 matches 9 bases. V was pared by 0 bases and J by 4 bases, with 10 bases of the junction left unmatched. The germline V gene has CDR1 MNHEY and CDR2 SVGAGI. There are 18 residues in the CDR3. In nucleotides, the CDR3 is TGTGCCAGCAGTTACTCCAGCAGGACTAGCGATCGTTACAATGAGCAGTTCTTC. It yields the protein CASSYSSRTSDRYNEQFF.

The V call is TRBV7-9, the J call TRBJ2-5; 11 bases match TRBD2. This CDR3 has 17 residues. J gave up 4 bases and V 5 bases, and 12 bases lay outside the gene matches. Per the germline V gene, CDR1 is SEHNR and CDR2 is FQNEAQ (reference sequence). CDR3 loop: CASSPINSGGARETQYF. For the CDR3, the DNA is TGTGCCAGCAGCCCCATTAATAGCGGGGGGGCCAGAGAGACCCAGTACTTC.